This TCR beta chain came from a study of T cells in Graves' hyperthyroidism and ophthalmopathy. The overall study: Peripheral blood was taken when the disease was first diagnosed, before any treatment began.

On this clonotype: No antigen is known for it. A junction boundary mismatches the germline segment, possibly from a read error.

Using RNA transcripts as the source, TCR beta CDR3 regions were amplified. HTBI primers were used for first-round RT-PCR of the TCR CDR3. TCRdb passed the multiplex PCR reads through MiXCR, listing each CDR3 protein once. The sample lists about 52,000 distinct CDR3 sequences, under 50% occurring once. General study points: Median prediction lead before ophthalmopathy onset was 6.5 months with the model.

CDR3 size: 15 residues. Germline CDR1 reads SGHTA; CDR2 reads FQGTGA. The source of this sequence is a woman aged 45-65 years with Graves' ophthalmopathy. The chain uses TRBV7-3 and TRBJ2-2; D perhaps matches TRBD1 (6 bases). The specimen was blood. The CDR3 region has the DNA TGTGCCGGCAGCTTATCCCAGGGGAACACCGGGGAGCTGTCTTTT. Its translation is CAGSLSQGNTGELSF.